One and the same sample provided the 5 T cell receptor beta chains below, sequenced in a study of regulatory T cells in long-lasting Graves disease. Libraries of TCR beta came from iRepertoire HTBI primers plus Arm-PCR of CDR3 regions. TCRdb reanalysed the multiplex PCR reads using MiXCR and keeps one entry per CDR3 protein. The table lists under 300,000 distinct CDR3 sequences, about 18% of them singletons, with roughly 15% in the top ten. The time point denotes: newly diagnosed GD, antithyroid drugs for less than 3 months. Extracted RNA from PBMCs served as the source of the TCR library. These data are also associated with another study on T cells in Graves' hyperthyroidism and ophthalmopathy.

Sequenced here: peripheral blood mononuclear cells (PBMCs), sampled at new diagnosis, from a patient treated with antithyroid drugs. Receptors were obtained from a woman aged 25 to 39 with Graves disease.

This clonotype has at least ten counts. One end of the junction varies from germline; a read error may be responsible. The chain uses TRBV5-1 and TRBJ1-1; no firm D call. The CDR3 is 11 amino acids. Germline-derived CDR1 and CDR2 are SGHRS and YFSETQ. CDR3 DNA: TGTGCCAGCAGCTCCCGAAATGAAGCTTTCTTT. This codes for CASSSRNEAFF.

The table lists this clonotype with many counts. V is TRBV7-9 and J is TRBJ1-2, with TRBD1 identical over 7 bases. This CDR3 is 15 amino acids long. CDR1 SEHNR and CDR2 FQNEAQ come from the germline V gene (reference sequence). Trimming took 5 bases from V and 8 from J; bases not matched to a gene: 14. CDR3 DNA sequence: TGTGCCAGCAGCCCAGGACGACAGGGCTTCCGGGGCTACACCTTC. Amino acid sequence: CASSPGRQGFRGYTF. The full variable domain, completed using reference TRBV7-9 and TRBJ1-2, is DTGVSQNPRHKITKRGQNVTFRCDPISEHNRLYWYRQTLGQGPEFLTYFQNEAQLEKSRLLSDRFSAERPKGSFSTLEIQRTEQGDSAMYLCASSPGRQGFRGYTFGSGTRLTVV.

The chain recombines TRBV11-2 with TRBJ2-5, with TRBD2 as a possible D gene (7 bases). This CDR3 has 16 residues. Deletions cut 5 bases from V and 5 bases from J, with 21 bases between. Germline CDR1 and CDR2: SGHAT and FQNNGV. This chain's CDR3 is CASSPQGGGTSETQYF. CDR3 nucleotides: TGTGCCAGCAGCCCCCAAGGGGGGGGTACCTCGGAGACCCAGTACTTC.

In the case of this clonotype: This probably arose from a read error, given a far larger clone one base away. The CDR3 DNA reads as TGTGCCAGCAGCCTAACTAGCGGGGGCGGCGCCGGGGAGCTGTTTTTT. This sequence encodes CASSLTSGGGAGELFF. The chain combines TRBV2 with TRBJ2-2; 11 bases are a match to TRBD2. Germline CDR1 is SNHLY and CDR2 is FYNNEI. The trim removed 6 bases at V and 6 bases at J, leaving 9 bases unmatched. This CDR3 is built from 16 residues.

V gene TRBV6-1 combines with J gene TRBJ2-2, with 8 bases aligning to TRBD1. The CDR3 consists of 14 residues. J gave up 3 bases and V 7 bases, and 4 bases lay outside the gene matches. CDR1 is MNHNS and CDR2 is SASEGT in the germline V gene. The CDR3 nucleotides are TGTGCCAGCAACCCGACAGGGGACACCGGGGAGCTGTTTTTT. As protein: CASNPTGDTGELFF.